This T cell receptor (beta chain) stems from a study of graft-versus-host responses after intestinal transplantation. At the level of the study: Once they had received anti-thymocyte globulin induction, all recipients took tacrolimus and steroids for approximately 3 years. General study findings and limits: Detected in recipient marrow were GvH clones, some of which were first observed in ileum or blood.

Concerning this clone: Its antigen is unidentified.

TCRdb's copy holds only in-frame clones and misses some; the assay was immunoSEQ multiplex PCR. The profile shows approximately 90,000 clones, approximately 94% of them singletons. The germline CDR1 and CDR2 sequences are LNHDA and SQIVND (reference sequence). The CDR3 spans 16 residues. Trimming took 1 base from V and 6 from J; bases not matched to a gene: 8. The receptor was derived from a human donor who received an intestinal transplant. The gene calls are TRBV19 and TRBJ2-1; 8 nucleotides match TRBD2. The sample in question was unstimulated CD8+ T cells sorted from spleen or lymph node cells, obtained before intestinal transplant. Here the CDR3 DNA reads TGTGCCAGTAGTATAGTTGCGGGGGCGGGAGGCAATGAGCAGTTCTTC. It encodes CASSIVAGAGGNEQFF.